This T cell receptor beta chain originates from a study of CXCR3-negative and CXCR3-positive naive CD8 T cells. Study in general: Every library held about 1.5 +/- 0.3 million TRB reads, and the total came to some 130 million. Regarding the study as a whole: Greater hydrophobicity was found in TRB CDR3s of CXCR3-positive naive cells than of CXCR3-negative naive cells. Surface CD5 was comparable between naive subsets; TCR strength was inferred from TRB CDR3 properties.

Germline V gene data show CDR1 as SGDLS and CDR2 as YYNGEE. This CDR3 region has 13 residues. The libraries of TRB cDNA were prepared using 5' RACE with UMI labels. TCRdb re-called the 5' RACE reads; one entry per CDR3 protein, DNA not given. The ten most abundant clones cover roughly 0.27% of a sample with 130,000 to 150,000 distinct CDR3 sequences. Remarks on this clonotype: What it recognizes is unknown.

This sequence was found in a human donor in good health. Some clones in this sample may be carry-over from other donors' samples. V gene TRBV9 combines with J gene TRBJ2-1; TCRdb's D call, TRBD2, is unchecked because there is no DNA. Sequencing was performed on naive CXCR3+ CD8+ T cells from blood. Documented subset: CD45RO-CCR7+CD27+CD95- naive CD8+ T cells expressing CXCR3 (TNR3+). CDR3 amino acids: CASSVGGSSEQFF.